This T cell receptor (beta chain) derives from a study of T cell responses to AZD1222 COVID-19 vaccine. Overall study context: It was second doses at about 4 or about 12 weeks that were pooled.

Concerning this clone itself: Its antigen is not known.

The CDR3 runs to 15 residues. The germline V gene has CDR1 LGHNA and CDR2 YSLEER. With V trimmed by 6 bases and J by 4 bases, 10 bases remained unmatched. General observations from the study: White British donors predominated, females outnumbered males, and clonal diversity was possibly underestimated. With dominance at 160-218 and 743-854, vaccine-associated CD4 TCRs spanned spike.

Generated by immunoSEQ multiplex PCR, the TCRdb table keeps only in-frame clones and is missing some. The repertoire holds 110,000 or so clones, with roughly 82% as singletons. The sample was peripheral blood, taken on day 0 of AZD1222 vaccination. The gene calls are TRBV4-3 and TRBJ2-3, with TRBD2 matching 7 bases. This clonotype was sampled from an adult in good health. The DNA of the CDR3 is TGCGCCAGCAGAAAAGGGACTAACTGGGCAGATACGCAGTATTTT. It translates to CASRKGTNWADTQYF.